This is a list of T cell receptor beta chains from one sample in a study of cytomegalovirus exposure and HLA in healthy donors. This table comes from immunoSEQ multiplex PCR, and its TCRdb copy is limited to in-frame clones, with some not included. The sample carries around 170,000 clones, around four fifths recorded once. Sequenced: PBMCs. The receptors shown here come from a woman in her twenties or thirties in good health and CMV-seronegative. Both conserved end residues are part of each CDR3. The D gene is left open where the match is weak. For some rows the clone size is stated as once, few or many, or as a class when expanded; others skip it.

TGTGCCTGGAGTTCCGACAGGTCGTACCAAGAGACCCAGTACTTC,CAWSSDRSYQETQYF,TRBV30,.,TRBJ2-5,.
TGTGCCAGCTCACCTTTACAGGGGAACTATGGCTACACCTTC,CASSPLQGNYGYTF,TRBV18,TRBD1,TRBJ1-2,once
TGCGCCAGCAGCTTGACAGCGTCCGGGACATACTCCTACGAGCAGTACTTC,CASSLTASGTYSYEQYF,TRBV5-1,.,TRBJ2-7,.
TGCGCCAGCAGCCCCCTAGTAGCGGGGGGTTTTCAAGAGACCCAGTACTTC,CASSPLVAGGFQETQYF,TRBV4-1,TRBD2,TRBJ2-5,.
TGCGCCAGCAGTGAGTCAGGGACTAGCGGGGGAAATGAGCAGTTCTTC,CASSESGTSGGNEQFF,TRBV10-1,TRBD2,TRBJ2-1,.
TGTGCCAGCAGCCGAGCGGGGGGGTTAGAGACCCAGTACTTC,CASSRAGGLETQYF,TRBV5-6,TRBD2,TRBJ2-5,.
TGTGCCAGCAGCCCGCTGACGGGGGTTAGGTTTGGCACTGAAGCTTTCTTT,CASSPLTGVRFGTEAFF,TRBV7-2,.,TRBJ1-1,once
TGTGCCAGCAGCTCGGGGGGCTACGAGCAGTACTTC,CASSSGGYEQYF,TRBV11-3,TRBD2,TRBJ2-7,.
TGTGCCAGCAGCCGTTCACCTCCTAGCGGATCTAGCACAGATACGCAGTATTTT,CASSRSPPSGSSTDTQYF,TRBV9,TRBD2,TRBJ2-3,.
TGCAGCGTTGAGCTATCCCCAGGGTTACCCTACGAGCAGTACTTC,CSVELSPGLPYEQYF,TRBV29-1,.,TRBJ2-7,.
TGCAGCGGTGACAGGATCCTACGAGCAGTTGTCTGTGAGGGGTACTTC,CSGDRILRAVVCEGYF,TRBV29-1,.,TRBJ2-7,.
TGTGCCTGGAGCCCCATAGATACGCAGTATTTT,CAWSPIDTQYF,TRBV30,.,TRBJ2-3,.
TGTGCCAGCTCACCACTCGCGGAGGGTCCAATGAACACTGAAGCTTTCTTT,CASSPLAEGPMNTEAFF,TRBV18,.,TRBJ1-1,.
TGCGCCAGCAGCCAAGTTGGGACAGCCGGCTACACCTTC,CASSQVGTAGYTF,TRBV4-1,TRBD1,TRBJ1-2,.
TGTGCCAGCAGTGGACAGACAGAAGGCTACACCTTC,CASSGQTEGYTF,TRBV25-1,.,TRBJ1-2,.
TGTTCCAGCAGCGAGAGTTCCTACGAGCAGTACTTC,CSSSESSYEQYF,TRBV7-9,.,TRBJ2-7,.
TGTGCCAGCAGCCAAGAGTCCGTAGTGGAGACCCAGTACTTC,CASSQESVVETQYF,TRBV4-2,.,TRBJ2-5,.
TGTGCCAGCAGTCCCTCCCGGGGGGCGGGATATGGCTACACCTTC,CASSPSRGAGYGYTF,TRBV27,.,TRBJ1-2,.
TGCGCCAGCAGCCGCTCAGACCGGGGGACTAACTATGGCTACACCTTC,CASSRSDRGTNYGYTF,TRBV4-3,.,TRBJ1-2,once
TGTGCCAGCAGCCAAGAGGCACCTCCAAATGAAAAACTGTTTTTT,CASSQEAPPNEKLFF,TRBV4-2,.,TRBJ1-4,.
TGTGCCAGCAGTGAACCAGGGGTGAACACTGAAGCTTTCTTT,CASSEPGVNTEAFF,TRBV25-1,.,TRBJ1-1,few
TGCGCCAGCAGCCAAGATTCGGCGTTGGGACTAGCGGCCTCCTACAATGAGCAGTTCTTC,CASSQDSALGLAASYNEQFF,TRBV4-3,TRBD2,TRBJ2-1,.
TGTGCCAGCAGTTTATCCGACCCCCGGACTTCATACAATGAGCAGTTCTTC,CASSLSDPRTSYNEQFF,TRBV27,.,TRBJ2-1,.
TGTGCCAGCAGGGCGGGACTAGCATCCTACGAGCAGTACTTC,CASRAGLASYEQYF,TRBV2,TRBD2,TRBJ2-7,.
TGTGCCAGTGGACACCTGATAGGTGGCTACACCTTC,CASGHLIGGYTF,TRBV27,.,TRBJ1-2,.
TGTGCCAGCAGCGCAACAGGGGGCGCGGCCGGGGAGCTGTTTTTT,CASSATGGAAGELFF,TRBV9,TRBD1,TRBJ2-2,.
TGTGCCAGCAGCGTAGCTAGTAACCAAGAGACCCAGTACTTC,CASSVASNQETQYF,TRBV9,.,TRBJ2-5,.
TGCGCCAGCAGCCTATCTTATACGACAGGGGGAAGTGGAAACACCATATATTTT,CASSLSYTTGGSGNTIYF,TRBV4-1,TRBD1,TRBJ1-3,.
TGTGCCAGCAGTGCCGACGCGGGGGGGCGCTACAATGAGCAGTTCTTC,CASSADAGGRYNEQFF,TRBV6-1,TRBD2,TRBJ2-1,.
TGTGCCAGCAGCTCGACAGGCCCCTATGGCTACACCTTC,CASSSTGPYGYTF,TRBV7-2,.,TRBJ1-2,.
TGTGCCAGCAGCGAAGCCCCCGCCGGGGAGCTGTTTTTT,CASSEAPAGELFF,TRBV5-6,.,TRBJ2-2,.
TGTGCCAGCAGTGAAATGGGGGCTCCTTTCTCCTACGAGCAGTACTTC,CASSEMGAPFSYEQYF,TRBV6-1,.,TRBJ2-7,.
TGTGCCAGCAGCCCACGCCTCTCTAGCGGGGGAGATACGCAGTATTTT,CASSPRLSSGGDTQYF,TRBV9,TRBD2,TRBJ2-3,.
TGTGCCTGGAGTCCCAGGGGTGAATCAGGCTACACCTTC,CAWSPRGESGYTF,TRBV30,.,TRBJ1-2,few
TGTGCCAGTAGTCCAACGGCAGGGCCCAAGGGCGAGCAGTACTTC,CASSPTAGPKGEQYF,TRBV19,.,TRBJ2-7,once
TGTGCCCAAGCTACGAGACAGTCCTACGAGCAGTACTTC,CAQATRQSYEQYF,TRBV2,.,TRBJ2-7,.
TGCGCCAGCAGCTTGTCAAGCGGGGGACCCACAGATACGCAGTATTTT,CASSLSSGGPTDTQYF,TRBV5-1,TRBD2,TRBJ2-3,.
TGTGCCTGGAGCGGGGACAGTAACTATGGCTACACCTTC,CAWSGDSNYGYTF,TRBV30,TRBD1,TRBJ1-2,.
TGTGCCAGCAGCTCGCGGCGGCTAGCGGAAGAGACCCAGTACTTC,CASSSRRLAEETQYF,TRBV7-9,TRBD2,TRBJ2-5,.
TGTGCCAGCAGCTTATGGTCGGGAGAGACCCAGTACTTC,CASSLWSGETQYF,TRBV7-9,.,TRBJ2-5,.
TGTGCCAGCAGTGACGGCTCCCCGGGTTGGTACACCTTC,CASSDGSPGWYTF,TRBV2,.,TRBJ1-2,once
TGTGCCAGCATCCCGGGGGCGGACCGACAGGGGTCAGGTCTTGGCTACACCTTC,CASIPGADRQGSGLGYTF,TRBV9,TRBD1,TRBJ1-2,few
TGTGCCAGCAGCTTAATGAGAGGGAACACCGGGGAGCTGTTTTTT,CASSLMRGNTGELFF,TRBV7-9,.,TRBJ2-2,.